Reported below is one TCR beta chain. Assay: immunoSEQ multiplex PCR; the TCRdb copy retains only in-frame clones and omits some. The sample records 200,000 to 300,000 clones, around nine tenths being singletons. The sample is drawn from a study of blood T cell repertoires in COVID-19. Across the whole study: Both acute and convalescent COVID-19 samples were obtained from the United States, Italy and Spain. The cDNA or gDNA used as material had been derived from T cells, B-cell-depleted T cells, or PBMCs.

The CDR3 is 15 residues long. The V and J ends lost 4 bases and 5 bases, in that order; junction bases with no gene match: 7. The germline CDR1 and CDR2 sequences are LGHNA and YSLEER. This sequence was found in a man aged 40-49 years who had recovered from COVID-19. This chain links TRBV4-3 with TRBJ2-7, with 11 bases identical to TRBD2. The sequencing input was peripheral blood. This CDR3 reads CASSPLAGGIDEQYF. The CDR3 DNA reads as TGCGCCAGCAGCCCCCTAGCGGGAGGTATCGACGAGCAGTACTTC.